This T cell receptor (beta chain) emerged from a study of early T cells in non-severe SARS-CoV-2 infection. In the study overall: Bulk RNA from unsorted whole blood was sequenced; chains were unpaired.

TCRdb analysed the 5' RACE reads with MiXCR anew, one entry per CDR3 protein. The table has about 66,000 distinct CDR3 sequences, roughly 18% seen once. Details on this clonotype: Its antigen is unidentified.

Overall study results and limits: Matches to VDJdb favored anti-spike CD8 responses and missed private and CD4 specificities.

The input for sequencing was whole blood, taken at baseline. This TCR derives from an adult who was a healthcare worker with PCR-confirmed SARS-CoV-2 infection or an uninfected control (not recorded which).

As DNA, the CDR3 is TGTGCCAGCAGTTTGAGACAGGGGGCTCGGTCCGGGGAGCTGTTTTTT. Amino acid sequence: CASSLRQGARSGELFF. This rearrangement joins TRBV27 to TRBJ2-2; 10 positions agree with TRBD1. This CDR3 has 16 residues. V dropped 3 bases and J dropped 6; count of bases not matched to a gene: 7. Germline values: CDR1 MNHEY, CDR2 SMNVEV (reference sequence).